This T cell receptor (beta chain) emerged from a study of control samples from healthy donors and cancer patients. Using immunoSEQ multiplex PCR, the repertoire was profiled, and TCRdb retains in-frame clones only, with some absent. The data show about 110,000 clones, about 80% seen once. The CDR3 spans 15 residues. The V end was cut by 1 base, the J end by 10 bases, with 14 bases between. The germline gives CDR1 SGHVS, CDR2 FNYEAQ. Input material: blood. The rearrangement links TRBV7-6 to TRBJ1-6; weak D call: TRBD1 (5 bases). This clonotype was sampled from a man between 18 and 29 years old in good health. CDR3 coding DNA: TGTGCCAGCAGCTTAGGTCAGGGAATGGTATCACCCCTCCACTTT. Residues: CASSLGQGMVSPLHF. Full variable domain (rest looked up from reference TRBV7-6 and TRBJ1-6): GAGVSQSPRYKVTKRGQDVALRCDPISGHVSLYWYRQALGQGPEFLTYFNYEAQQDKSGLPNDRFSAERPEGSISTLTIQRTEQRDSAMYRCASSLGQGMVSPLHFGNGTRLTVT.